A selection of T cell receptor beta chains follows, all from one sample in a study of molecular identifiers for immune sequencing clone quantification. TCRdb ran MiXCR on the PCR reads and lists one entry per CDR3 protein. The repertoire holds some 580,000 distinct CDR3 sequences, with over 25% as singletons. Sequencing input: naive CD8+ T cells from blood, with Jurkat cell RNA spiked in. The receptors stem from a human donor in good health. Some libraries in this study had Jurkat cell RNA spiked in. CDR3s include the opening cysteine and the closing phenylalanine or tryptophan.

V,CDR3
TRBV9,CASSVDDGRNSPLHF
TRBV12-3/TRBV12-4,CASSFWLSANTEAFF
TRBV9,CASSVGWGGNQPQHF
TRBV19,CASSIVFAASPSTDTQYF
TRBV20-1,CSAREQAEKLFF
TRBV7-9,CASSESGTRTGELFF
TRBV2,CANTPYQPGQGQNLHF
TRBV5-3,CASSWLWSYEQYF
TRBV19,CASSIGRGGGTYEQYF
TRBV28,CASCITREQYF
TRBV11-2,CASSSAEFTDTQYF
TRBV7-8,CASSLPEGSSYEQYF
TRBV21-1,CASRAGQSSNQPQHF
TRBV4-3,CASSQDAEFPIYF
TRBV27,CASCPKTAGGVEYNEQFF
TRBV7-9,CASSLAETGHGYEQYF
TRBV4-1,CASSQDLQPFYEQYF
TRBV7-2,CASSSRPGPQYF
TRBV11-2,CASSFYSGYEQYF
TRBV12-3/TRBV12-4,CASSPFREGGTDTQYF
TRBV5-5,CASSFWGGDTDTQYF
TRBV4-3,CASSQDISGGYNEQFF
TRBV4-1,CASSQVNQAGETQYF
TRBV10-3,CAISGRDTQTYEQYF
TRBV7-3,CASSLELGQENEQFF
TRBV27,CASSADGGFGTSTDTQYF
TRBV28,CASSLFSSGASGANVLTF
TRBV29-1,CSVVLRGGSYNEQFF
TRBV27,CASPPAGSNQPQHF
TRBV14,CASSQDFGLPGLEDNEQFF
TRBV5-3,CASRDGSGTDPYEQYF
TRBV7-9,CASSSPSGNPGELFF
TRBV19,CASSILAGDTEAFF
TRBV28,CASSQIPGDSGTDTQYF
TRBV6-2/TRBV6-3,CASSYGGNYAF
TRBV10-2,CASSGTGFWATNEKLFF
TRBV4-3,CASSQSRAGINEQYF
TRBV9,CASSAPADTQYF
TRBV3-1,CASSQAGYSSYEQYF
TRBV19,CASSMLQGVSDTQYF
TRBV4-2,CASSQDRGLRDGGNEQFF
TRBV3-1,CAGGWSVDQETQYF
TRBV21-1,CASSKSPRASRDRHNQPQHF
TRBV27,CASSARSTDTQYF